This entry describes one TCR beta chain. These data belong to a study of control samples from healthy donors and cancer patients. Produced via immunoSEQ multiplex PCR; TCRdb's table is partial and in-frame only. The data show around 110,000 clones, more than 80% seen once. V dropped 5 bases and J dropped 15 bases, with 17 bases sitting between them. The CDR3 totals 12 residues. Looked up from germline, CDR1 is ENHRY and CDR2 is SYGVKD. This receptor was taken from a woman between 45 and 60 years old with colorectal cancer. Sequenced input: PBMCs. V and J are TRBV10-3 and TRBJ2-1, with a possible D match to TRBD2 (6 bases). The CDR3 DNA follows: TGTGCCATCAGTTCCCCGGGAGCAGTGGGGTTCTTC. Amino acid sequence: CAISSPGAVGFF.